These T cell receptor beta chains were read from a single sample in a study of Graves' ophthalmopathy and Graves' hyperthyroidism. TCRdb processed the multiplex PCR reads anew with MiXCR; each CDR3 protein has one entry. The data show hundreds of thousands of distinct CDR3 sequences, approximately 15% seen once. Material for sequencing was blood. Receptors were obtained from a woman aged 25 to 39 with Graves' ophthalmopathy. CDR3s include the opening cysteine and the closing phenylalanine or tryptophan. The D gene is left open where the match is weak.

V	J	D	CDR3
TRBV27	TRBJ1-2	NA	CASSLNWDYGYTF
TRBV7-2	TRBJ1-2	NA	CASSPGIIGYTF
TRBV19	TRBJ1-5	TRBD1	CASSIGQGPLRSGNQPQHF
TRBV2	TRBJ1-1	TRBD1	CASRATGQATEAFF
TRBV19	TRBJ1-2	TRBD1	CASSIRDRGDYGYTF
TRBV6-1	TRBJ2-5	TRBD2	CASSGIAGQETQYF
TRBV30	TRBJ1-5	NA	CAWRVTGIGPQHF
TRBV28	TRBJ2-7	TRBD2	CASSPRTSGYEQYF
TRBV11-2	TRBJ1-1	NA	CASSPLGRNTEAFF
TRBV6-2/TRBV6-3	TRBJ2-7	NA	CASSYDLPYEQYF
TRBV11-2	TRBJ1-5	TRBD1	CASSFETGGRYQPQHF
TRBV28	TRBJ2-2	TRBD2	CASSLTLAGDNTGELFF
TRBV6-5	TRBJ1-2	NA	CASSYSLWGDGYTF
TRBV12-3/TRBV12-4	TRBJ2-2	NA	CASSLEGSGELFF
TRBV27	TRBJ2-2	NA	CASSLLWGDTGELFF
TRBV20-1	TRBJ1-2	TRBD1	CSARYRGSYGYTF
TRBV11-1	TRBJ2-2	TRBD1	CASSLALGTENTGELFF